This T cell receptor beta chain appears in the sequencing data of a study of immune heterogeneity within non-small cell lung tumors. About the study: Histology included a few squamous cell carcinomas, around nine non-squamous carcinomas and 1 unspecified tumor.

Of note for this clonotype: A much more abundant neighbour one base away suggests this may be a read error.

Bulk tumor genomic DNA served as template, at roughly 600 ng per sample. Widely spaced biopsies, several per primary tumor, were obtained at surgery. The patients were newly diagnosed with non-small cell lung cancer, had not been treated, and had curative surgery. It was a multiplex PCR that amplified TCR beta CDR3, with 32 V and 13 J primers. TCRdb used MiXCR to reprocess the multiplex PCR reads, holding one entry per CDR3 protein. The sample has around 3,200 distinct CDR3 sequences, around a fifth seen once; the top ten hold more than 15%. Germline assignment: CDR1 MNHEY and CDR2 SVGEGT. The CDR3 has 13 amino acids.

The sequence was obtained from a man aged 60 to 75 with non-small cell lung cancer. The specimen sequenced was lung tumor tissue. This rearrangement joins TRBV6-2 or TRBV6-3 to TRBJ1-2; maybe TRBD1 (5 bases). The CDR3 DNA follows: TGTGCCAGCAGTTACAGGGGAGGGTATGGCCACACCTTC. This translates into CASSYRGGYGHTF.